The source of this T cell receptor (beta chain) is a study of PD-1 blockade in mismatch repair-deficient tumors (dated by TCRdb to 2017 to 2019). Some background on the complete study: Between late 2013 and 2016, the trial enrolled approximately 90 consecutive patients with some twelve types of mismatch repair-deficient cancer, all of whom had received prior treatment and were progressing. Deep sequencing of TCR CDR3 regions was used to track tumor-associated T cell clones in peripheral blood of patients responding to PD-1 blockade. Broader findings and caveats from the paper: Clones residing in the tumor, which were often undetectable in blood before treatment, expanded quickly after pembrolizumab and then contracted, generally before radiologic responses.

Of note for this clone: Its antigen remains undetermined. No much larger clone is present one base from it, and per-base qualities are unavailable.

CDR1 is given as MNHEY and CDR2 as SMNVEV, both from the germline V gene (reference sequence). The CDR3 contains 16 residues, cysteine and phenylalanine counted. Of the read, only the CDR3 DNA is kept; its 48 bases are in frame from base 1. V was cut back by 2 bases and J by 0 bases, leaving a gap of 11 bases between them. For every enrolled patient, mismatch repair deficiency was confirmed by either polymerase chain reaction or immunohistochemistry. TCR sequencing was performed for a few patients who responded to pembrolizumab therapy. In the phase II trial, pembrolizumab PD-1 blockade was tested prospectively in advanced mismatch repair-deficient cancers, no matter which tissue of origin the cancers came from. Peripheral blood T cell samples were collected serially, before PD-1 blockade began and at several time points afterward. Blood sampling times were expressed in weeks after the first pembrolizumab dose.

Receptors were amplified or captured by the immunoSEQ multiplex PCR assay. What TCRdb holds here is the immuneACCESS table cut down to in-frame rearrangements. Part of the clones is not present; checked against another copy, under half of the missing clones reflect an unresolved V gene, and the others are unexplained. Across this sample there are 85,000 to 130,000 clones, with about four fifths seen only once. The ten largest clones add up to approximately 6.7% of the sample. The chain links TRBV27 with TRBJ1-5; the D gene cannot be resolved reliably. The clonotype was recovered from an adult with mismatch repair-deficient cancer. The sequencing used peripheral blood, collected about eight months after starting pembrolizumab. Here is the DNA: TGTGCCAGCAGTTTACGGGGAATTTATAGCAATCAGCCCCAGCATTTT. Its coded protein is CASSLRGIYSNQPQHF.